Shown below are 16 T cell receptor beta chains from a single sample sequenced in a study of blood T cell repertoires in COVID-19. Repertoires were generated with immunoSEQ multiplex PCR, while TCRdb's copy carries only in-frame clones and drops some. The repertoire holds 200,000 to 300,000 clones, with approximately 90% as singletons. The sample consisted of PBMCs or T cells enriched from blood (not recorded which). These receptors were collected from a man aged 35 to 55 who had recovered from COVID-19.

V is TRBV4-2 and J is TRBJ2-5, with 7 bases identical to TRBD2. The germline CDR1 and CDR2 sequences are LGHNA and YNFKEQ. The CDR3 runs 17 residues. V lost 4 bases to trimming and J lost 5 bases; unmatched junction nucleotides: 16. The CDR3 bases are TGTGCCAGCAGCCCGAGGGATGGGGAGGGCCAGTGGGAGACCCAGTACTTC. Encoded protein: CASSPRDGEGQWETQYF.

V and J are TRBV10-3 and TRBJ1-5; TRBD1 matches 9 bases. There are 14 residues in the CDR3. The trim removed 2 bases at V and 5 bases at J, leaving 1 base unmatched. Per the germline V gene, CDR1 is ENHRY and CDR2 is SYGVKD. As DNA, the CDR3 is TGTGCCATCAGTGAGGGACAGGGGTATCAGCCCCAGCATTTT. Protein: CAISEGQGYQPQHF.

The chain couples TRBV28 to TRBJ1-2; D call uncertain. The germline V gene has CDR1 MDHEN and CDR2 SYDVKM. This CDR3 region has 13 residues. The V gene lost 2 bases and the J gene lost 4 bases, with 8 bases spanning the gap. The CDR3 spells CASSLPGSYGYTF. The CDR3 region has the DNA TGTGCCAGCAGTTTACCGGGGAGCTATGGCTACACCTTC.

V usage is TRBV10-3 and J usage is TRBJ2-3; TRBD1 matches at 8 bases. This CDR3 is 16 amino acids long. CDR1 and CDR2 from the germline V gene are ENHRY and SYGVKD. V trimming: 1 base; J trimming: 4 bases; junction bases outside the gene matches: 7. The CDR3: CAISEWRGQVSDTQYF. CDR3 DNA sequence: TGTGCCATCAGTGAGTGGAGGGGACAGGTGTCAGATACGCAGTATTTT.

The chain combines TRBV28 with TRBJ2-7; TRBD2 agrees at 8 bases. The V and J ends lost 11 bases and 3 bases, in that order; junction bases with no gene match: 30. The CDR3 runs 20 residues. Germline values: CDR1 MDHEN, CDR2 SYDVKM. The CDR3 DNA reads as TGTGCCCTAGAGCGGGAGCTGTGGACTCCCACAACCTGGGACGGCTACGAGCAGTACTTC. Translating gives CALERELWTPTTWDGYEQYF.

This clone has just one count. The V and J genes are TRBV19 and TRBJ1-1; D remains unclear. V was clipped by 2 bases and J by 1 base, with 2 bases between them. This CDR3 is 12 amino acids long. CDR1 LNHDA and CDR2 SQIVND come from the germline V gene (reference sequence). CDR3 protein: CASSIQNTEAFF. In DNA form, the CDR3 reads TGTGCCAGTAGTATACAGAACACTGAAGCTTTCTTT.

V is TRBV7-9 and J is TRBJ2-7; 12 bases are a match to TRBD2. Per the germline V gene, CDR1 is SEHNR and CDR2 is FQNEAQ (reference sequence). The CDR3 contains 15 residues. Unmatched junction bases numbered 3, after V lost 5 bases and J lost 1 base. CDR3 coding DNA: TGTGCCAGCAGCGATACTAGCGGGAGGTCCTACGAGCAGTACTTC. Protein sequence: CASSDTSGRSYEQYF.

CDR3 coding DNA: TGCGCCAGCAGGGACACCGGGACAGGGGGCTACAATGAGCAGTTCTTC. This codes for CASRDTGTGGYNEQFF. The chain links TRBV10-2 to TRBJ2-1, with 11 bases matching TRBD1. Looked up from germline, CDR1 is WSHSY and CDR2 is SAAADI. The CDR3 has 16 residues. The V and J ends lost 6 bases and 3 bases, in that order; junction bases with no gene match: 7.

The chain combines TRBV2 with TRBJ2-5; TRBD1 agrees at 8 bases. There are 13 residues in the CDR3. V lost 7 bases, J lost 3 bases, and 4 bases stayed unmatched. Germline-derived CDR1 and CDR2 are SNHLY and FYNNEI. CDR3 protein: CASTDRGEETQYF. The CDR3 region has the DNA TGTGCCAGCACAGACAGGGGCGAAGAGACCCAGTACTTC.

The CDR3 here is CASSRQGYEQYF. In nucleotides, the CDR3 is TGTGCCAGCAGCCGACAGGGTTACGAGCAGTACTTC. The V gene is TRBV11-2, the J gene TRBJ2-7; 7 bases are a match to TRBD1. The junction had 2 bases not matched to a gene; V was cut back by 5 bases and J by 4 bases. The CDR3 sequence is 12 residues long. The germline gives CDR1 SGHAT, CDR2 FQNNGV.

V gene TRBV11-3 combines with J gene TRBJ1-2; 9 nucleotides agree with TRBD1. The germline V gene has CDR1 SGHNT and CDR2 YENEEA. With 5 bases clipped from V and 3 bases from J, the junction kept 13 bases outside the gene matches. This CDR3 has 17 amino acids. The CDR3, as DNA: TGTGCCAGCAGCGGGGCACCGGGACAGGGAGACGACTATGGCTACACCTTC. Its translation: CASSGAPGQGDDYGYTF.

The sample holds a few counts of this clone. V and J are TRBV4-2 and TRBJ2-3, with TRBD2 matching over 13 bases. Germline values: CDR1 LGHNA, CDR2 YNFKEQ. The CDR3 covers 17 residues. V lost 2 bases and J lost 2; bases outside the gene matches: 4. CDR3 bases: TGTGCCAGCAGCCAAACGGGGACTAGCGGGACCACAGATACGCAGTATTTT. It codes for CASSQTGTSGTTDTQYF.

The rearrangement joins TRBV29-1 to TRBJ2-3, with 10 bases identical to TRBD1. Trimming at V came to 7 bases and at J to 4 bases, leaving 2 bases not matched to a gene. In germline, CDR1 is SQVTM, CDR2 ANQGSEA. The CDR3 consists of 12 residues. The CDR3 here is CSGGQGADTQYF. The CDR3 DNA is TGCAGCGGCGGACAGGGGGCAGATACGCAGTATTTT.

The rearrangement uses TRBV14 and TRBJ1-2, with 8 bases fitting TRBD1. J gave up 4 bases and V 5 bases, and 6 bases lay outside the gene matches. CDR1 and CDR2 (germline): SGHDN, FVKESK. The CDR3 sequence is 14 residues long. CDR3 protein: CASSSRTGGYGYTF. CDR3 sequence (DNA): TGTGCCAGCAGCTCCCGAACAGGGGGCTATGGCTACACCTTC.

This sequence joins TRBV25-1 and TRBJ2-5; D possibly corresponds to TRBD2 (7 bases). With 0 bases removed from V and 4 bases from J, the gap between germline ends came to 12 bases. This CDR3 has 15 amino acids. Germline V gene sequence: CDR1 MGHDK, CDR2 SYGVNS. The CDR3 spells CASSEYRGAGETQYF. CDR3 DNA: TGTGCCAGCAGTGAATATCGGGGGGCAGGAGAGACCCAGTACTTC.

This chain uses TRBV6-1 with TRBJ1-5, with 8 bases that match TRBD1. Germline values: CDR1 MNHNS, CDR2 SASEGT. Trimming at V came to 1 base and at J to 0 bases, leaving 11 bases not matched to a gene. The CDR3 runs 19 residues. CDR3 in amino acids: CASSEVGWGQAYSNQPQHF. In DNA, the CDR3 is TGTGCCAGCAGTGAAGTGGGTTGGGGACAGGCGTATAGCAATCAGCCCCAGCATTTT.